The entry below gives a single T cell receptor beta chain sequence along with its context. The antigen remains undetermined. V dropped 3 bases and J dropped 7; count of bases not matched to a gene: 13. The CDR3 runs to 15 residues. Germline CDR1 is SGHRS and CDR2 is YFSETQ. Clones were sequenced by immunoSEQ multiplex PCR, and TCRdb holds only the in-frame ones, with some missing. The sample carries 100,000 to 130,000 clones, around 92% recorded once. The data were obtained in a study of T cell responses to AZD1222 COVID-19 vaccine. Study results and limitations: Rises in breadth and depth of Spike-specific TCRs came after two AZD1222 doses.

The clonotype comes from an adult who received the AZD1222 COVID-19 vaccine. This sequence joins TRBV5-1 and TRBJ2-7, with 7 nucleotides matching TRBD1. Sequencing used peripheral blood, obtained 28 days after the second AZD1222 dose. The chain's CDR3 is CASSSGTAPSEEQYF. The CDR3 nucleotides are TGCGCCAGCAGCTCGGGGACAGCCCCATCAGAGGAGCAGTACTTC.